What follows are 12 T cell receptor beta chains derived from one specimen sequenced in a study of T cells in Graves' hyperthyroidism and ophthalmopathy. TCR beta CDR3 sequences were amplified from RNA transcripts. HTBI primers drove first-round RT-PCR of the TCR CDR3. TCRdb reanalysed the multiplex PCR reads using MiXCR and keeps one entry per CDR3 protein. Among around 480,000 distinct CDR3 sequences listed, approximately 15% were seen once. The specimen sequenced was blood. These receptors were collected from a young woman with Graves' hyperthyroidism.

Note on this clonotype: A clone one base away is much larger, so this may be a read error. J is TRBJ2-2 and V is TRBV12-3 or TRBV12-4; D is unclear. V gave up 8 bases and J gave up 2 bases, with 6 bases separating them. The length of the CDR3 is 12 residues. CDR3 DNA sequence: TGTGCCAGCTTTTCTAACACCGGGGAGCTGTTTTTT. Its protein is CASFSNTGELFF.

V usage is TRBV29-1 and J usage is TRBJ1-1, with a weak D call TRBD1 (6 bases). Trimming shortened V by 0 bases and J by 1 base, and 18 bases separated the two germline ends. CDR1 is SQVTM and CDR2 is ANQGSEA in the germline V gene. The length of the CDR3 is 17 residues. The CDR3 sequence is CSVEDFWGGGRNTEAFF. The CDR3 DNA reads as TGCAGCGTTGAAGATTTTTGGGGAGGGGGGAGGAACACTGAAGCTTTCTTT.

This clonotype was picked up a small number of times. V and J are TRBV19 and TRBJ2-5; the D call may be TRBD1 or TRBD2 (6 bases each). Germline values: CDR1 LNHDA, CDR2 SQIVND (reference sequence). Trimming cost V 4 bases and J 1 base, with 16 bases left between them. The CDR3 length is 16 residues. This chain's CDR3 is CASSKGGFGLQETQYF. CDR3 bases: TGTGCCAGTAGTAAAGGGGGGTTCGGCCTCCAAGAGACCCAGTACTTC.

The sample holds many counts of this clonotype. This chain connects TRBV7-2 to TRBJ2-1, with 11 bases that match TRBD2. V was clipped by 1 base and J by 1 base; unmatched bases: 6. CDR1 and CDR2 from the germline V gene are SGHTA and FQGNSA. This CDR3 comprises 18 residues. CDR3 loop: CASSLDSGRASSYNEQFF. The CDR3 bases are TGTGCCAGCAGCTTAGATAGCGGGAGGGCCTCGTCCTACAATGAGCAGTTCTTC.

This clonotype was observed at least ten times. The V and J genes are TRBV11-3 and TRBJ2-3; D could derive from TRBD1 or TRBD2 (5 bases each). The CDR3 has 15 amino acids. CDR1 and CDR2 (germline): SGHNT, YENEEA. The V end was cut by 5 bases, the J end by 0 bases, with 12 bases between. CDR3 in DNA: TGTGCCAGCAGCGGCCGGGACGTCAGCACAGATACGCAGTATTTT. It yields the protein CASSGRDVSTDTQYF.

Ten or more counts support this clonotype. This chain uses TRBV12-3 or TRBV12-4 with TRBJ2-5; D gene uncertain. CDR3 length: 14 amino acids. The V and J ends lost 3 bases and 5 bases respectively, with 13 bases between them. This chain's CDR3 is CASSFLSIEETQYF. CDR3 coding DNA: TGTGCCAGCAGTTTTTTGAGCATCGAGGAGACCCAGTACTTC.

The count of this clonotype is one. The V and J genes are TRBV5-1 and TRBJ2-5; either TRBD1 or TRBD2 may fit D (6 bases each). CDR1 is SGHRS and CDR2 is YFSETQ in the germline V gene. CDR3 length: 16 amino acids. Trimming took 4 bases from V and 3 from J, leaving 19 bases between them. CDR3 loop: CASSPEGGRTKETQYF. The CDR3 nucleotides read TGCGCCAGCAGCCCGGAGGGGGGACGAACTAAAGAGACCCAGTACTTC.

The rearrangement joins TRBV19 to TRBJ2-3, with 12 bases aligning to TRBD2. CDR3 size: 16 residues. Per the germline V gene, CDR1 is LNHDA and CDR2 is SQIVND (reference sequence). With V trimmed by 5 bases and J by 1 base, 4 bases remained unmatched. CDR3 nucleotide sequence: TGTGCCAGTAGTGTCCTAGCGGGAGGGGGCACAGATACGCAGTATTTT. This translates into CASSVLAGGGTDTQYF.

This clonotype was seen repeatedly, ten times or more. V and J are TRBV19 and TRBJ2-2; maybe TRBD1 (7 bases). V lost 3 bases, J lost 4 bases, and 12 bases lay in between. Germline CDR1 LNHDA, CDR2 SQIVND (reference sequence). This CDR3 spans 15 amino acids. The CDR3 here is CASSMGRGATGELFF. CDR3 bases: TGTGCCAGTAGTATGGGCAGGGGGGCCACCGGGGAGCTGTTTTTT. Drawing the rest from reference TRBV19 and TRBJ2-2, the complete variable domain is DGGITQSPKYLFRKEGQNVTLSCEQNLNHDAMYWYRQDPGQGLRLIYYSQIVNDFQKGDIAEGYSVSREKKESFPLTVTSAQKNPTAFYLCASSMGRGATGELFFGEGSRLTVL.

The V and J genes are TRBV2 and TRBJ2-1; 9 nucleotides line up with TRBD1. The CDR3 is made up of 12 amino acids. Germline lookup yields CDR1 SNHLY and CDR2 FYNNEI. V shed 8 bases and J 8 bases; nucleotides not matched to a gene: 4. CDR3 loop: CASGGQGYEQFF. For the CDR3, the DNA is TGTGCCAGCGGGGGACAGGGTTATGAGCAGTTCTTC.

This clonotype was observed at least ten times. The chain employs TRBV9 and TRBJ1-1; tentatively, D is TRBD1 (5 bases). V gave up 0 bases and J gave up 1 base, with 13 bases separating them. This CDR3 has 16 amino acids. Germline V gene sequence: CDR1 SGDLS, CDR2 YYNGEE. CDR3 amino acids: CASSVGGGHENTEAFF. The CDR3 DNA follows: TGTGCCAGCAGCGTAGGCGGGGGTCATGAGAACACTGAAGCTTTCTTT.

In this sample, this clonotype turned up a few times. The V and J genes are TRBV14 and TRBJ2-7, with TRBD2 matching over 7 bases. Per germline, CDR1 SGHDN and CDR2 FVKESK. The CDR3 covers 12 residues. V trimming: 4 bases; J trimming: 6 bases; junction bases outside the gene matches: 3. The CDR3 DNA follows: TGTGCCAGCAGCCGGCGGGAGCTCGAGCAGTACGTC. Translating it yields CASSRRELEQYV.